This entry features one T cell receptor (beta chain) sequence. Its antigen is not known. This record belongs to a study of vaccination effects on CD4 cells after COVID-19. Overall study results and limits: Marked clonal contraction was seen late after vaccination (in both infection- and vaccine-induced clones).

Antigen-specific CD4+ T cells were expanded with viral peptide pools in the ViraFEST assay before sequencing. Around day 10 of culture, CD4+ T cells were separated out. The vaccine given was either BNT162b2 or mRNA-1273, in two doses. Vaccinated participants had no history of SARS-CoV-2 infection and tested negative for nucleocapsid antibodies. A density of roughly 2 million PBMC per well was used; these cells were cultured with roughly 10 IU/ml IL-2 and about 9.5 ug/ml peptides. CDR3 length: 16 residues. V shed 7 bases, J shed 0 bases, and the junction held 8 bases outside the gene matches. Germline V gene data show CDR1 as SGHRS and CDR2 as YFSETQ. The method was immunoSEQ multiplex PCR; TCRdb's version includes in-frame clones alone and lacks a portion of them. The data hold 30,000 to 40,000 clones, with less than 80% observed a single time.

Sequences were derived from CD4+ T cells from PBMCs cultured with SARS-CoV-2 spike peptides, sampled after COVID-19 vaccination. The TCR was taken from a human donor who received a COVID-19 vaccine. The chain carries TRBV5-1 and TRBJ2-3; the match to TRBD2 covers 10 bases. The CDR3 DNA sequence: TGCGCCAGCTCCCTAGCGGGAGTCCCTAGCACAGATACGCAGTATTTT. It is translated as CASSLAGVPSTDTQYF.